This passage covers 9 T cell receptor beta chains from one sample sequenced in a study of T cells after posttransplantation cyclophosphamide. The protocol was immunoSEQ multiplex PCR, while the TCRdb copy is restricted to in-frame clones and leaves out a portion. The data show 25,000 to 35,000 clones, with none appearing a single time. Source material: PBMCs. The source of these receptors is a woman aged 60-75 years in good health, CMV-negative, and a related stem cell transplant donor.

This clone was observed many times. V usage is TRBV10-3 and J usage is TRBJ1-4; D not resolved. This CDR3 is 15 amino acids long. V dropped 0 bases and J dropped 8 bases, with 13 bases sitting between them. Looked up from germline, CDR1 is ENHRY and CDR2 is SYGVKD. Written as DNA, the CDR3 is TGTGCCATCAGTGAGTCGACGGGTTTCAGCGAAAAACTGTTTTTT. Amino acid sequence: CAISESTGFSEKLFF.

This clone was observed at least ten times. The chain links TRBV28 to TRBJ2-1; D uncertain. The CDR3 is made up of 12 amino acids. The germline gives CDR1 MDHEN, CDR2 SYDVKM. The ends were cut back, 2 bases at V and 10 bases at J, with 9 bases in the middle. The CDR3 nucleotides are TGTGCCAGCAGTTTAAATTTAGGGGAGCAGTTCTTC. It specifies CASSLNLGEQFF.

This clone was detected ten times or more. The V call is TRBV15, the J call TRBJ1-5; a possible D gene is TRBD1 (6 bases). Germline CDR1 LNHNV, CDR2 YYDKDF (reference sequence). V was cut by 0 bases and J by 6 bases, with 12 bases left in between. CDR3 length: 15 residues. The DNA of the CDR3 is TGTGCCACCAGCAGAGATCGGGGGGCGAGTCAGCCCCAGCATTTT. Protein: CATSRDRGASQPQHF.

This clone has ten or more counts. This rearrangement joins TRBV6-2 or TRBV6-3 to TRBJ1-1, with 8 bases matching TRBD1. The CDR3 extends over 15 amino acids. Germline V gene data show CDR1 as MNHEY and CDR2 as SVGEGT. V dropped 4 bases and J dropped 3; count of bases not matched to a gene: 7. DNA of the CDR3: TGTGCCAGCAGTTCGGGCAGGGGGCACGACACTGAAGCTTTCTTT. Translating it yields CASSSGRGHDTEAFF.

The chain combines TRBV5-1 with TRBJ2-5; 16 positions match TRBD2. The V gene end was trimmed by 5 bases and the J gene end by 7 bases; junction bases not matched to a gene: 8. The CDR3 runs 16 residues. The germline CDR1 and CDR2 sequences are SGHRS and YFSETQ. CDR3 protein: CASSHPGLAGGWTQYF. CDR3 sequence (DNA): TGCGCCAGCAGTCACCCGGGACTAGCGGGGGGGTGGACCCAGTACTTC.

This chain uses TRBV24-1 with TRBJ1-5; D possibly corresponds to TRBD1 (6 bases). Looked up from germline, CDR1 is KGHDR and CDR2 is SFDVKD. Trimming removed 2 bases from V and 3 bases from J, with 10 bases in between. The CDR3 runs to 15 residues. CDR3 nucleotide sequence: TGTGCCACCAGTGATTCGAGGACAGTCAATCAGCCCCAGCATTTT. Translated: CATSDSRTVNQPQHF.

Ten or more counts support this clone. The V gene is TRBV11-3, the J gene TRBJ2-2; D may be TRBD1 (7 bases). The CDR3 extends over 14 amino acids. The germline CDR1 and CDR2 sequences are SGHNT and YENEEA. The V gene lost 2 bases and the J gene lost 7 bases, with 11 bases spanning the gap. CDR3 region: CASSLRQGGGELFF. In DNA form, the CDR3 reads TGTGCCAGCAGCTTAAGACAGGGAGGCGGGGAGCTGTTTTTT.

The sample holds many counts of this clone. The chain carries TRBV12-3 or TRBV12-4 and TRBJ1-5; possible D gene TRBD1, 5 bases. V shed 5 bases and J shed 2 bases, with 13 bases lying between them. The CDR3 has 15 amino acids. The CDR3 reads CASSPGGAGNQPQHF. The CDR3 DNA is TGTGCCAGCAGTCCAGGTGGGGCAGGCAATCAGCCCCAGCATTTT.

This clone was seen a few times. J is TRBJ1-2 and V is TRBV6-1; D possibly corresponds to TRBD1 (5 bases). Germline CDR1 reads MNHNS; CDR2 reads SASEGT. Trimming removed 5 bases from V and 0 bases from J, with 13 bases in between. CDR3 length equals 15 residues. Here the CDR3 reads CASSSQWGANYGYTF. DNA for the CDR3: TGTGCCAGCAGTAGCCAGTGGGGGGCTAACTATGGCTACACCTTC.